The rows below give T cell receptor beta chains drawn from one sample of a study of PD-1 blockade in classical Hodgkin lymphoma. The repertoire was sequenced with immunoSEQ multiplex PCR; TCRdb's copy has only in-frame clones and lacks some. The table shows 70,000 to 85,000 clones, with about 93% occurring only once. This sample comprised peripheral blood mononuclear cells (PBMCs), obtained at baseline. The receptors shown here come from a human donor with classical Hodgkin lymphoma. The CDR3 runs from the conserved cysteine through the conserved F or W. D genes are given only for firm matches. A row's size may be missing; if present it is once, few, many or a size class.

D gene: .
clone size: .
V gene: TRBV11-3
J gene: TRBJ2-6
CDR3 DNA: TGTGCCAGCAGCCTAGGTAGCTCTGGGGCCAACGTCCTGACTTTC
CDR3 protein: CASSLGSSGANVLTF

D gene: TRBD2
clone size: .
V gene: TRBV7-9
J gene: TRBJ2-7
CDR3 DNA: TGTGCCAGCAGCTACCCAGCGGGAGGAATCTCCTACGAGCAGTACTTC
CDR3 protein: CASSYPAGGISYEQYF

D gene: .
clone size: .
V gene: TRBV9
J gene: TRBJ1-2
CDR3 DNA: TGTGCCAGCAGCCCCCGGCTTGCGCCTAATGGCTACACCTTC
CDR3 protein: CASSPRLAPNGYTF

D gene: .
clone size: once
V gene: TRBV27
J gene: TRBJ2-3
CDR3 DNA: TGTGCCAGCAGTTTACTGCAGCCCACTAGCACAGATACGCAGTATTTT
CDR3 protein: CASSLLQPTSTDTQYF

D gene: .
clone size: .
V gene: TRBV7-3
J gene: TRBJ2-6
CDR3 DNA: TGTGCCAGCAGCCCCCAAATTATCTCTGGGGCCAACGTCCTGACTTTC
CDR3 protein: CASSPQIISGANVLTF

D gene: .
clone size: .
V gene: TRBV4-1
J gene: TRBJ2-7
CDR3 DNA: TGCGCCAGCAGCCAAGAAAGGGCCAAGCCGGGAGTATACGAGCAGTACTTC
CDR3 protein: CASSQERAKPGVYEQYF

D gene: .
clone size: .
V gene: TRBV19
J gene: TRBJ1-2
CDR3 DNA: TGTGCCAGTAGTATATTCTCTGGCTACACCTTC
CDR3 protein: CASSIFSGYTF

D gene: TRBD1
clone size: .
V gene: TRBV19
J gene: TRBJ2-1
CDR3 DNA: TGTGCCAGTAGTATGACAGGGGGTAGGTACAATGAGCAGTTCTTC
CDR3 protein: CASSMTGGRYNEQFF

D gene: .
clone size: .
V gene: TRBV29-1
J gene: TRBJ1-1
CDR3 DNA: TGCAGCGTTGAGGGGAACACTGAAGCTTTCTTT
CDR3 protein: CSVEGNTEAFF

D gene: .
clone size: .
V gene: TRBV18
J gene: TRBJ2-7
CDR3 DNA: TGTGCCAGCTCACCGGGACCATTTCTCGAGCAGTACTTC
CDR3 protein: CASSPGPFLEQYF

D gene: .
clone size: .
V gene: TRBV19
J gene: TRBJ1-1
CDR3 DNA: TGTGCCAGTAGCTCTCAAAGAGCCACTGAAGCTTTCTTT
CDR3 protein: CASSSQRATEAFF

D gene: .
clone size: .
V gene: TRBV10-3
J gene: TRBJ2-7
CDR3 DNA: TGTGCCACGACCGGGACACTGGCCGACTACGAGCAGTACTTC
CDR3 protein: CATTGTLADYEQYF

D gene: .
clone size: .
V gene: TRBV5-8
J gene: TRBJ2-7
CDR3 DNA: TGTGCCAGCAGCTTGTCCAGGGCAACCTTATACTTC
CDR3 protein: CASSLSRATLYF

D gene: TRBD2
clone size: .
V gene: TRBV4-1
J gene: TRBJ2-3
CDR3 DNA: TGCGCCAGCAGCCCGCTGACTAGCGGGAGGAGGACAGATACGCAGTATTTT
CDR3 protein: CASSPLTSGRRTDTQYF

D gene: .
clone size: .
V gene: TRBV5-1
J gene: TRBJ1-2
CDR3 DNA: TGCGCCAGCAGCTTGCCCGGGGACGGAAACTATGGCTACACCTTC
CDR3 protein: CASSLPGDGNYGYTF

D gene: .
clone size: .
V gene: TRBV28
J gene: TRBJ2-7
CDR3 DNA: TGTGCCAGCAGTGTCTCGCGGGAAAGTAACGAGCGGTACTTC
CDR3 protein: CASSVSRESNERYF

D gene: TRBD1
clone size: .
V gene: TRBV29-1
J gene: TRBJ2-7
CDR3 DNA: TGCAGCGTTCGGACAGGGAGCCACGAGCAGTACTTC
CDR3 protein: CSVRTGSHEQYF

D gene: TRBD1
clone size: few
V gene: TRBV11-1
J gene: TRBJ1-6
CDR3 DNA: TGTGCCAGCAGCCCCGGGACAGGCATTAATTCACCCCTCCACTTT
CDR3 protein: CASSPGTGINSPLHF

D gene: .
clone size: .
V gene: TRBV18
J gene: TRBJ2-5
CDR3 DNA: TGTGCCAGCTCACCGGAAGAAGAGACCCAGTACTTC
CDR3 protein: CASSPEEETQYF